This TCR beta chain was observed in a study of T cells in Graves' hyperthyroidism and ophthalmopathy. This clonotype has at least ten counts. Amplification targeted TCR beta CDR3 regions from RNA transcripts. Researchers ran a first-round RT-PCR on the TCR CDR3 using the HTBI primer set. TCRdb reprocessed the multiplex PCR reads via MiXCR and lists one record per CDR3 protein. The sample shows around 430,000 distinct CDR3 sequences, under 15% of them seen only once. The PBMCs studied were ones that came from 8 to 10 ml fresh peripheral blood. Specimen: blood. The clonotype originates from a woman aged 25 to 39 with Graves' hyperthyroidism.

CDR3 bases: TGTGCCAGCAGCGCCGGACAGAGGAACACTGAAGCTTTCTTT. It is translated as CASSAGQRNTEAFF. This chain links TRBV9 with TRBJ1-1, with D perhaps TRBD1 (6 bases). Trimming took 3 bases from V and 1 from J, leaving 10 bases between them. This CDR3 contains 14 residues. Germline-derived CDR1 and CDR2 are SGDLS and YYNGEE.